The rows below give T cell receptor beta chains drawn from one sample of a study of T cells after yellow fever vaccination. TCRdb itself ran the 5' RACE reads through MiXCR, one entry per CDR3 protein. Of a few hundred thousand distinct CDR3 sequences detected, about 4% appear once; the ten largest clones hold roughly 24%. The sample consisted of PBMCs, taken 5 days after the yellow fever booster vaccination. These receptors originate from a man in his late teens or twenties who received the YFV17D yellow fever vaccine. Each CDR3 is given with its conserved first and last residue. D genes are given only for firm matches. Part of the rows lack a size; the others show once, few, many or a class for expanded clones.

v_gene,d_gene,abundance,j_gene,CDR3aa,CDR3nt
TRBV25-1,TRBD1,many,TRBJ1-6,CASSGQGDNSPLHF,TGTGCCAGCAGTGGACAGGGGGATAATTCACCCCTCCACTTT
TRBV7-2,TRBD2,many,TRBJ2-1,CASSRALVAGNNEQFF,TGTGCCAGCAGCCGAGCGTTGGTAGCGGGGAACAATGAGCAGTTCTTC
TRBV4-1,NA,few,TRBJ1-2,CASSQGGGSIANYGYTF,TGCGCCAGCAGCCAAGGGGGAGGGAGTATTGCTAACTATGGCTACACCTTC
TRBV1,NA,NA,TRBJ1-6,CTSSRQGVTDSPLHF,TGCACCAGCAGCCGACAGGGGGTGACTGATTCACCCCTCCACTTT
TRBV7-2,TRBD2,NA,TRBJ2-3,CASSLGAGGREDTQYF,TGTGCCAGCAGCTTAGGCGCGGGGGGGCGTGAGGATACGCAGTATTTT
TRBV2,NA,NA,TRBJ2-1,CASIESDKGFF,TGTGCCAGCATCGAATCAGACAAGGGCTTCTTC
TRBV4-1,NA,many,TRBJ2-4,CASRPSGLGNIQYF,TGCGCCAGCAGACCATCGGGACTCGGGAACATTCAGTACTTC
TRBV25-1,TRBD1,few,TRBJ2-1,CASSDPTGGAYNEQFF,TGTGCCAGCAGTGATCCGACAGGGGGCGCGTACAATGAGCAGTTCTTC
TRBV7-9,NA,many,TRBJ2-1,CASSLSLASSYNEQFF,TGTGCCAGCAGCTTATCGCTAGCGAGCTCCTACAATGAGCAGTTCTTC
TRBV5-1,NA,few,TRBJ2-7,CASSLVDPFGEQYF,TGCGCCAGCAGCTTGGTAGACCCCTTTGGGGAGCAGTACTTC
TRBV27,NA,many,TRBJ1-4,CASRRFQGGSEKLFF,TGTGCCAGCAGGCGGTTTCAGGGTGGGAGTGAAAAACTGTTTTTT
TRBV5-1,NA,NA,TRBJ1-2,CASRGDDSGSGGYTF,TGCGCCAGCAGGGGAGATGACAGTGGGTCCGGCGGCTACACCTTC
TRBV7-2,NA,many,TRBJ2-1,CASSLTPTRSSYNEQFF,TGTGCCAGCAGCTTAACCCCAACCAGGAGCTCCTACAATGAGCAGTTCTTC
TRBV7-9,NA,few,TRBJ2-3,CASSFEAKTQYF,TGTGCCAGCAGCTTCGAGGCCAAGACGCAGTATTTT
TRBV4-2,NA,few,TRBJ1-6,CASSQDMGSYNSPLHF,TGTGCCAGCAGCCAAGACATGGGCTCCTATAATTCACCCCTCCACTTT
TRBV6-5,NA,few,TRBJ2-1,CASRATVSYNEQFF,TGTGCCAGCAGGGCGACAGTCTCCTACAATGAGCAGTTCTTC
TRBV18,NA,NA,TRBJ2-1,CASSPSGTEQFF,TGTGCCAGCTCACCTTCTGGGACCGAGCAGTTCTTC
TRBV9,NA,NA,TRBJ2-5,CASSVMDQETQYF,TGTGCCAGCAGCGTCATGGACCAAGAGACCCAGTACTTC
TRBV10-3,TRBD1,few,TRBJ1-1,CAISGMTGRVTEAFF,TGTGCCATCAGTGGAATGACAGGGAGGGTCACTGAAGCTTTCTTT
TRBV4-3,NA,NA,TRBJ1-3,CASSQDRVGGSSGNTIYF,TGCGCCAGCAGCCAAGACCGCGTAGGGGGGAGCTCTGGAAACACCATATATTTT
TRBV12-3/TRBV12-4,NA,few,TRBJ2-2,CATLGGRGPSGELFF,TGTGCCACCTTAGGGGGGCGGGGTCCAAGCGGGGAGCTGTTTTTT
TRBV27,NA,NA,TRBJ2-3,CASSLSLLGDTQYF,TGTGCCAGCAGTTTAAGTCTCCTCGGTGATACGCAGTATTTT
TRBV5-1,NA,NA,TRBJ1-1,CASSDNENTEAFF,TGCGCCAGCAGCGACAATGAGAACACTGAAGCTTTCTTT
TRBV20-1,NA,many,TRBJ1-2,CSASGGAEGYTF,TGCAGTGCTAGCGGGGGGGCTGAGGGCTACACCTTC
TRBV27,TRBD1,NA,TRBJ1-5,CASSSRQGHNQPQHF,TGTGCCAGCAGTTCGCGACAGGGACACAATCAGCCCCAGCATTTT
TRBV9,NA,few,TRBJ2-3,CASSPEGSGSSTDTQYF,TGTGCCAGCAGCCCAGAAGGGAGCGGCTCTAGCACAGATACGCAGTATTTT
TRBV5-1,NA,few,TRBJ2-6,CASSWGYSGANVLTF,TGCGCCAGCAGCTGGGGGTACTCTGGGGCCAACGTCCTGACTTTC
TRBV5-1,NA,NA,TRBJ1-6,CASSLEGSLNSPLHF,TGCGCCAGCAGCTTGGAGGGCAGTCTTAATTCACCCCTCCACTTT
TRBV2,NA,many,TRBJ1-1,CASNSDRGTEAFF,TGTGCCAGCAATTCGGACAGAGGCACTGAAGCTTTCTTT
TRBV12-3/TRBV12-4,NA,few,TRBJ1-2,CATIRGGSNYGYTF,TGTGCCACGATACGGGGGGGGAGTAACTATGGCTACACCTTC
TRBV12-3/TRBV12-4,NA,few,TRBJ1-1,CASREGTTEAFF,TGTGCCAGCAGGGAAGGGACAACTGAAGCTTTCTTT
TRBV7-9,TRBD1,few,TRBJ2-5,CASSFPTGEQETQYF,TGTGCCAGCAGCTTCCCGACAGGGGAACAAGAGACCCAGTACTTC
TRBV15,NA,many,TRBJ2-1,CATSSFTGTGGDEQFF,TGTGCCACCAGCAGCTTTACCGGGACGGGGGGCGATGAGCAGTTCTTC
TRBV18,TRBD1,NA,TRBJ2-7,CASSPPYSTGAYEQYF,TGTGCCAGCTCACCACCATATTCGACAGGGGCCTACGAGCAGTACTTC
TRBV29-1,NA,many,TRBJ1-5,CSVAVGGSGGNQPQHF,TGCAGCGTTGCTGTGGGGGGGTCGGGTGGCAATCAGCCCCAGCATTTT
TRBV7-2,NA,many,TRBJ1-6,CASSFSGHSSPLHF,TGTGCCAGCAGCTTTTCTGGTCACTCCTCACCCCTCCACTTT
TRBV7-9,TRBD2,few,TRBJ2-3,CATLRAGGTDTQYF,TGTGCCACCCTTCGAGCGGGGGGCACAGATACGCAGTATTTT
TRBV29-1,NA,many,TRBJ2-3,CSLQSRHADTQYF,TGCAGCCTTCAGAGCCGCCACGCGGATACGCAGTATTTT
TRBV10-3,TRBD2,NA,TRBJ2-2,CAISPTGAGGTGELFF,TGTGCCATCAGCCCAACGGGCGCGGGGGGAACCGGGGAGCTGTTTTTT
TRBV9,TRBD1,few,TRBJ2-5,CASSVRGQGETQYF,TGTGCCAGCAGCGTACGTGGACAGGGAGAGACCCAGTACTTC
TRBV5-1,NA,NA,TRBJ2-3,CASSFLPSNLRPDTQYF,TGCGCCAGCAGCTTCCTCCCCAGCAACTTACGGCCAGATACGCAGTATTTT
TRBV3-1,TRBD2,many,TRBJ2-3,CASSQALAGRGTSTDTQYF,TGTGCCAGCAGCCAAGCTCTAGCGGGGAGAGGCACTAGCACAGATACGCAGTATTTT
TRBV12-5,NA,NA,TRBJ1-5,CASAYLGEGQPQHF,TGTGCTAGTGCCTACTTAGGGGAGGGTCAGCCCCAGCATTTT
TRBV15,TRBD2,few,TRBJ2-6,CATSKSPGLAGGDVSGANVLTF,TGTGCCACCAGCAAAAGCCCGGGACTAGCGGGGGGCGATGTCTCTGGGGCCAACGTCCTGACTTTC
TRBV5-1,NA,few,TRBJ1-2,CASSFSTSSLDPDTF,TGCGCCAGCAGCTTTTCTACATCCTCTCTTGACCCGGACACCTTC
TRBV6-5,TRBD1,few,TRBJ2-3,CASSYGVDRDTDTQYF,TGTGCCAGCAGTTACGGAGTAGACAGGGACACAGATACGCAGTATTTT
TRBV5-1,NA,many,TRBJ1-3,CASSAGRQFFSGNTIYF,TGCGCCAGCAGCGCTGGACGACAGTTCTTCTCTGGAAACACCATATATTTT
TRBV12-3/TRBV12-4,NA,few,TRBJ2-7,CASAAPGGIEQYF,TGTGCCAGCGCAGCGCCAGGGGGGATCGAGCAGTACTTC
TRBV5-1,TRBD1,few,TRBJ1-4,CASSSGQGARTNEKLFF,TGCGCCAGCAGCTCGGGACAGGGGGCGCGGACTAATGAAAAACTGTTTTTT
TRBV7-6,NA,few,TRBJ2-3,CASSFNRDLSRDTQYF,TGTGCCAGCAGCTTCAACCGGGACCTGTCCCGAGATACGCAGTATTTT
TRBV4-2,TRBD1,few,TRBJ1-2,CASSPAETGVGYTF,TGTGCCAGCAGCCCAGCCGAGACAGGGGTTGGCTACACCTTC
TRBV20-1,NA,many,TRBJ1-2,CSARPRGSDNYGYTF,TGCAGTGCTAGGCCTCGCGGGTCGGATAACTATGGCTACACCTTC
TRBV18,NA,NA,TRBJ1-2,CASSPVSPNYGYTF,TGTGCCAGCTCCCCAGTCAGCCCTAACTATGGCTACACCTTC
TRBV7-2,NA,few,TRBJ1-5,CASSLVVGEGQPQHF,TGTGCCAGCAGCTTAGTGGTGGGGGAGGGACAGCCCCAGCATTTT
TRBV5-1,NA,few,TRBJ1-5,CASSLNGPYSNQPQHF,TGCGCCAGCAGCTTGAACGGACCATATAGCAATCAGCCCCAGCATTTT
TRBV5-1,TRBD2,NA,TRBJ2-7,CASSPGRGYEQYF,TGCGCCAGCAGCCCCGGGCGGGGGTACGAGCAGTACTTC
TRBV20-1,NA,NA,TRBJ2-7,CSARGAVYEQYF,TGCAGTGCTAGAGGGGCAGTCTACGAGCAGTACTTC
TRBV7-8,TRBD1,few,TRBJ1-5,CASSSDRGGSPVDQPQHF,TGTGCCAGCAGCTCGGACAGGGGAGGGTCTCCCGTCGATCAGCCCCAGCATTTT
TRBV12-3/TRBV12-4,NA,few,TRBJ1-5,CASAQSSNQPQHF,TGTGCCAGCGCGCAGAGTAGCAATCAGCCCCAGCATTTT
TRBV20-1,NA,many,TRBJ1-5,CSAVSGNQPQHF,TGCAGTGCTGTTTCCGGGAATCAGCCCCAGCATTTT